This T cell receptor (beta chain) originates from a study of T-cell reconstitution after alpha-beta-depleted transplantation in children (dated by TCRdb to the mid-2010s). The study in broad terms: The study quantitatively tracked T-cell immune reconstitution after TCRalphabeta/CD19-depleted allogeneic hematopoietic cell transplantation in children using TCR repertoire profiling. What the work shows at the level of the full study, not this receptor alone: Over the following months the frequencies of hyperexpanded clones went down, and after one year T-cell counts and TCRbeta diversity were mostly credited to newly produced T cells. The apparently early alphabetaT-cell count recovery about two months after transplant was reportedly dependent on only several hundred rapidly expanded clones derived from non-depleted graft cells. In some patients, the high TCRbeta diversity seen at day 60 was put down to recipient T cells and intrathymic progenitors that had survived conditioning.

Read against the paper, the sample's treatment or condition label means: allogeneic hematopoietic cell transplantation with graft depleted of TCRalphabeta T cells and CD19 B cells. The children who served as transplant recipients had been given grafts of TCRalphabeta/CD19-depleted allogeneic hematopoietic cells. This clonotype was seen ten or more times. The specificity of this receptor is unknown. Base qualities are not at hand, and no much larger clone is one base apart. The receptor library was made with PCR. The sequencer was an Illumina HiSeq 2500. TCR libraries were prepared with molecular barcoding, using unique molecular identifiers to normalize TCRbeta repertoire quantification. The public reads were run again by TCRdb, first through fastp at Q25 and then through MiXCR, and only productive beta chains were kept. Under each unique CDR3 protein, matching rows form one entry showing the most common genes and DNA. In all, the sample holds fewer than 550,000 distinct CDR3 sequences, and around 10% of those were seen once. The ten biggest clones cover about 14% of the sample.

There are 14 amino acids in the CDR3, from cysteine to valine inclusive. Of all the DNA, just the CDR3 is kept, 42 bases in frame from base 1. Sequences MNHEY (CDR1) and SVGEGT (CDR2) are obtained from the germline V gene. At the junction V is shortened by 2 bases and J by 7 bases; bases outside the gene matches: 7. The sample here was PBMCs, mostly from graft donor cells, taken 180 days after TCRalphabeta/CD19-depleted stem cell transplant. This sequence was found in a female patient aged 2-9 years who had a stem cell transplant for aplastic anemia, so the T cells may come from the graft donor. The chain is made from TRBV6-2 or TRBV6-3 and TRBJ2-7; TRBD2 aligns with 8 central bases. The CDR3: CASSYLGTRREQYV. The DNA is as follows: TGTGCCAGCAGTTACCTCGGGACTAGGAGAGAGCAGTACGTC.